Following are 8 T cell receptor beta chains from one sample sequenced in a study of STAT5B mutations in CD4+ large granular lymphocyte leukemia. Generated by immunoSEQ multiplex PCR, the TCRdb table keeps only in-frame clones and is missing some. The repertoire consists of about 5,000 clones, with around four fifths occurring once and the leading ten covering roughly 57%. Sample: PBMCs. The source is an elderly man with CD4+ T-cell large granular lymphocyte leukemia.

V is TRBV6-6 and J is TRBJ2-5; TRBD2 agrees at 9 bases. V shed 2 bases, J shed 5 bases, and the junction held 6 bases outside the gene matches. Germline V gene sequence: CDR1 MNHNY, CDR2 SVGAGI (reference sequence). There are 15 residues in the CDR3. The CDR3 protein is CASSYIAGGMETQYF. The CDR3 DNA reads TGTGCCAGCAGTTACATCGCGGGAGGGATGGAGACCCAGTACTTC.

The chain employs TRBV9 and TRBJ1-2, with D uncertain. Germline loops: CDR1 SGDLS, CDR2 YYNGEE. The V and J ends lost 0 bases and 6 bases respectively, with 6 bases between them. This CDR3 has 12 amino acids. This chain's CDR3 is CASSVGRDGYTF. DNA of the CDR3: TGTGCCAGCAGCGTAGGCAGAGATGGCTACACCTTC.

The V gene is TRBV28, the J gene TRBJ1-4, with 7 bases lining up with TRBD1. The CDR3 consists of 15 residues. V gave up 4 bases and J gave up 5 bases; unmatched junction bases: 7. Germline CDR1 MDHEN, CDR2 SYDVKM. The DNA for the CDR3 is TGTGCCAGCAGTTATACGGGACAGTTGAATGAAAAACTGTTTTTT. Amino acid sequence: CASSYTGQLNEKLFF.

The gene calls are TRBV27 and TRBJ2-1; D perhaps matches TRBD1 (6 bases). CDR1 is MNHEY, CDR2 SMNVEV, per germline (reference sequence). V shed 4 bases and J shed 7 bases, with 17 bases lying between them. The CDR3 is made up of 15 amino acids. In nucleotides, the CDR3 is TGTGCCAGCAGTTATGAAGGGGGACCCCAAAATGAGCAGTTCTTC. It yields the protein CASSYEGGPQNEQFF.

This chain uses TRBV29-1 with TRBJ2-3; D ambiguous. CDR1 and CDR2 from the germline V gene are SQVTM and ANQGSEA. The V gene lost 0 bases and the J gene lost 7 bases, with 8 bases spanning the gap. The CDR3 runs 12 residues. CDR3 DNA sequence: TGCAGCGTTGAAGATTGGGGAAATACGCAGTATTTT. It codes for CSVEDWGNTQYF.

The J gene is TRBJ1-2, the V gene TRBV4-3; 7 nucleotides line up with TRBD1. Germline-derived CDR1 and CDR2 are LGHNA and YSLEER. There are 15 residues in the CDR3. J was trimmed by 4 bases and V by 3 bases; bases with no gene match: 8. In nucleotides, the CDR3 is TGCGCCAGCAGCCACACTACAGGGGTACTCTATGGCTACACCTTC. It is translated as CASSHTTGVLYGYTF.

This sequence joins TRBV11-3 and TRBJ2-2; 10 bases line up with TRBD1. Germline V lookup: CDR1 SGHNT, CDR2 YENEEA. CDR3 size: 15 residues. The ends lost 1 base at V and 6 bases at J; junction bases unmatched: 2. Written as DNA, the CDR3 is TGTGCCAGCAGCTTAGGGGGACAGGGGTCCGGGGAGCTGTTTTTT. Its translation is CASSLGGQGSGELFF.

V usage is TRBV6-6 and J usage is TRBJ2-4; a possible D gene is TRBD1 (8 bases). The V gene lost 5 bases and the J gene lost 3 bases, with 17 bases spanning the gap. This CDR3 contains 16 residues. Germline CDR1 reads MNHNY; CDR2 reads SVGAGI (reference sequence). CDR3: CASSPRTGRVKNIQYF. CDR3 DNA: TGTGCCAGCAGTCCGCGGACAGGGAGGGTCAAAAACATTCAGTACTTC.